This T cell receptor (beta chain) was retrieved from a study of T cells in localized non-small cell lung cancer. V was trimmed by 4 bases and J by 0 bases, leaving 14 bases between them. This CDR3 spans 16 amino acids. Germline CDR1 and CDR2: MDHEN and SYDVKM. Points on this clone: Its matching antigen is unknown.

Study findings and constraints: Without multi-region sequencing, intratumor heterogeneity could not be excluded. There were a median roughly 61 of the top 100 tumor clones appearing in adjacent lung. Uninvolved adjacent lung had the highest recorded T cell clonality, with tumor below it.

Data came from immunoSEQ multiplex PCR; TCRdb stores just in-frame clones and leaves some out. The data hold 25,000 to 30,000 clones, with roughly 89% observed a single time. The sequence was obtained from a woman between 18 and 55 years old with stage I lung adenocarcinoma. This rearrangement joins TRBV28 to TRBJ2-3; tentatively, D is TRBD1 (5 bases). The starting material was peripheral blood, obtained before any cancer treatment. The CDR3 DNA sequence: TGTGCCAGCAGTTCCACCACAAGGGGAAGCACAGATACGCAGTATTTT. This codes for CASSSTTRGSTDTQYF.